Listed here are 23 T cell receptor beta chains from one sample, sequenced in a study of shared clonotypes between healthy human individuals. Profiled with immunoSEQ multiplex PCR; TCRdb holds only in-frame clones, not every one. The sample has roughly 1.4 million clones; approximately 98.5% are singletons. The sequencing sample was made of naive CD4+ T cells sorted from blood. This sample's subset: CD45RA+ positively selected. The receptors originated from a young man in good health.

The DNA for the CDR3 is TGCGCCAGCAGCTTGGGAATTCGGGACGAGACCCAGTACTTC. Translation: CASSLGIRDETQYF. The chain employs TRBV5-1 and TRBJ2-5; D may correspond to TRBD1 or TRBD2 (5 bases each). Per germline, CDR1 SGHRS and CDR2 YFSETQ. Trimming cost V 0 bases and J 5 bases, with 11 bases left between them. The CDR3 totals 14 residues.

The J gene is TRBJ2-5, the V gene TRBV7-9; D is unresolved. Trimming removed 4 bases from V and 3 bases from J, with 15 bases in between. CDR1 is SEHNR and CDR2 is FQNEAQ in the germline V gene (reference sequence). This CDR3 has 15 amino acids. CDR3 sequence reads: CASSSWTARKETQYF. The CDR3, as DNA: TGTGCCAGCAGCTCGTGGACGGCTAGGAAAGAGACCCAGTACTTC.

The V call is TRBV9, the J call TRBJ1-2; TRBD1 is a possible D gene (5 bases). The germline CDR1 and CDR2 sequences are SGDLS and YYNGEE. This CDR3 spans 20 amino acids. V dropped 8 bases and J dropped 6 bases, with 38 bases sitting between them. The CDR3 DNA is TGTGCCAGTACACCCCTCCCGGGGCCAGGCATCGGCTCCCGAGGGAATGGCTACACCTTC. Amino acid sequence: CASTPLPGPGIGSRGNGYTF.

The chain uses TRBV30 and TRBJ1-5; D might be TRBD1 (5 bases). The ends were cut back, 0 bases at V and 6 bases at J, with 9 bases in the middle. The CDR3 spans 13 residues. CDR1 and CDR2 (germline): GTSNPN, SVGIG (reference sequence). The CDR3 DNA sequence: TGTGCCTGGAGTGTACTTGGGGCTCAGCCCCAGCATTTT. Its protein is CAWSVLGAQPQHF.

This sequence joins TRBV5-5 and TRBJ2-5; 13 bases agree with TRBD2. The germline V gene has CDR1 SGHKS and CDR2 YYEKEE (reference sequence). The V and J ends lost 3 bases and 5 bases, in that order; junction bases with no gene match: 4. This CDR3 spans 15 amino acids. The CDR3 region is CASSSGLAGVETQYF. CDR3 sequence (DNA): TGTGCCAGCAGCTCTGGACTAGCGGGAGTCGAGACCCAGTACTTC. Variable domain in full (rest from reference TRBV5-5 and TRBJ2-5): DAGVTQSPTHLIKTRGQQVTLRCSPISGHKSVSWYQQVLGQGPQFIFQYYEKEERGRGNFPDRFSARQFPNYSSELNVNALLLGDSALYLCASSSGLAGVETQYFGPGTRLLVL.

In its sample, this clone was seen a few times. V usage is TRBV28 and J usage is TRBJ1-2, with 10 bases fitting TRBD1. The V gene end was trimmed by 7 bases and the J gene end by 8 bases; junction bases not matched to a gene: 10. CDR1 and CDR2 (germline): MDHEN, SYDVKM. The CDR3 contains 14 residues. As DNA, the CDR3 is TGTGCCAGCACTTTGGGACAGGGGCAGAGAGGCTACACCTTC. It encodes CASTLGQGQRGYTF.

CDR3 protein: CASSLPRDQHGYTF. CDR3 bases: TGTGCCAGCAGTTTACCTCGGGACCAGCATGGCTACACCTTC. The chain carries TRBV28 and TRBJ1-2; tentative D call: TRBD1 (5 bases). This CDR3 has 14 amino acids. The germline V gene has CDR1 MDHEN and CDR2 SYDVKM. Trimming cost V 2 bases and J 6 bases, with 13 bases left between them.

The V call is TRBV7-3, the J call TRBJ2-1; 10 nucleotides line up with TRBD1. The CDR3 is 13 residues long. Germline CDR1 and CDR2: SGHTA and FQGTGA. J gave up 8 bases and V 4 bases, and 2 bases lay outside the gene matches. In nucleotides, the CDR3 is TGTGCCAGCAGCTCGGACAGGGGGGATGAGCAGTTCTTC. Encoded protein: CASSSDRGDEQFF.

The V call is TRBV5-5, the J call TRBJ2-7; a possible D gene is TRBD2 (5 bases). The CDR3 has 14 residues. Trimming pared 4 bases from V and 7 bases from J, leaving 18 bases between. CDR1 SGHKS and CDR2 YYEKEE come from the germline V gene (reference sequence). The CDR3 sequence is CASSALTNRGEQYF. The CDR3 region has the DNA TGTGCCAGCAGCGCCTTGACAAACCGGGGAGAGCAGTACTTC.

The V and J genes are TRBV9 and TRBJ2-5, with D possibly being TRBD2 (6 bases). The germline V gene has CDR1 SGDLS and CDR2 YYNGEE. The CDR3 consists of 15 residues. V lost 4 bases and J 5 bases, leaving 18 bases between the germline ends. The chain's CDR3 is CASSRRTGLSETQYF. Here the CDR3 DNA reads TGTGCCAGCAGCCGTAGAACGGGACTGTCGGAGACCCAGTACTTC.

The chain combines TRBV7-9 with TRBJ2-3; D might be TRBD1 (6 bases). The germline CDR1 and CDR2 sequences are SEHNR and FQNEAQ (reference sequence). V was pared by 5 bases and J by 6 bases, with 15 bases between. This CDR3 region has 14 residues. The CDR3 coding sequence is TGTGCCAGCAGCCGGGACACTCCTGGGGATACGCAGTATTTT. Translation gives CASSRDTPGDTQYF.

The J gene is TRBJ2-5, the V gene TRBV5-4; a weak D match, TRBD1 (6 bases). Trimming pared 0 bases from V and 4 bases from J, leaving 10 bases between. CDR3 size: 14 residues. Germline CDR1 and CDR2: SGHNT and YYREEE (reference sequence). CDR3 in DNA: TGTGCCAGCAGCTTGGGCAGGGGCCGAGAGACCCAGTACTTC. Protein sequence: CASSLGRGRETQYF.

Note on this clone: Additional DNA sequences in this sample encode the identical CDR3. The genes are TRBV9 and TRBJ2-1; no clear D gene. This CDR3 contains 15 residues. The V gene's germline CDR1 is SGDLS and CDR2 YYNGEE. The ends were cut back, 0 bases at V and 3 bases at J, with 10 bases in the middle. CDR3 sequence: CASSVAGSGYNEQFF. In nucleotides, the CDR3 is TGTGCCAGCAGCGTAGCTGGCAGTGGCTACAATGAGCAGTTCTTC.

This chain connects TRBV21-1 to TRBJ2-7; TRBD1, the table's D call, lacks a check against the DNA. TRBV21-1 is designated a pseudogene. This CDR3 has 14 amino acids. This chain's CDR3 is CASSKAATSYEQYF. CDR3 nucleotide sequence: TGTGCCAGCAGCAAAGCCGCCACAAGCTACGAGCAGTACTTC.

The rearrangement joins TRBV10-3 to TRBJ2-1; 8 bases fit TRBD2. The ends lost 8 bases at V and 3 bases at J; junction bases unmatched: 12. The V gene's germline CDR1 is ENHRY and CDR2 SYGVKD. This CDR3 is 16 amino acids long. Here the CDR3 reads CAIVRGDGQGYNEQFF. The DNA of the CDR3 is TGTGCCATCGTGCGGGGGGATGGCCAGGGCTACAATGAGCAGTTCTTC.

The chain carries TRBV6-4 and TRBJ2-3, with 10 bases matching TRBD2. From germline, CDR1 is MRHNA and CDR2 SNTAGT. This CDR3 comprises 17 residues. V was clipped by 5 bases and J by 2 bases; unmatched bases: 10. CDR3 sequence (DNA): TGTGCCAGCAGTCCTGGTTGGACTAGCGGTTACACAGATACGCAGTATTTT. Translation: CASSPGWTSGYTDTQYF.

The CDR3 region has the DNA TGCAGCGTTGACCTATCGGGGGAGCAGTACTTC. The encoded protein is CSVDLSGEQYF. The chain combines TRBV29-1 with TRBJ2-7; possible D gene TRBD2, 5 bases. The germline V and J ends were trimmed by 3 bases and 7 bases, with 10 bases remaining between them. This CDR3 is 11 amino acids long. The germline CDR1 and CDR2 sequences are SQVTM and ANQGSEA.

This chain joins TRBV7-9 and TRBJ2-7, with 9 positions matching TRBD1. V dropped 5 bases and J dropped 3; count of bases not matched to a gene: 11. The CDR3 runs to 16 residues. CDR1 SEHNR and CDR2 FQNEAQ come from the germline V gene (reference sequence). DNA for the CDR3: TGTGCCAGCAGCCAACCGAAGGGGGGACAGGGCTACGAGCAGTACTTC. This sequence encodes CASSQPKGGQGYEQYF.

This clone was recorded only once. This chain joins TRBV19 and TRBJ2-2, with TRBD2 identical over 9 bases. The CDR3 runs 15 residues. The V gene end was trimmed by 7 bases and the J gene end by 7 bases; junction bases not matched to a gene: 10. Germline assignment: CDR1 LNHDA and CDR2 SQIVND (reference sequence). The CDR3 DNA is TGTGCCAGTAAAACTGCTAGCGGGATTATCGGGGAGCTGTTTTTT. The encoded protein is CASKTASGIIGELFF.

As regards this clone: This specimen includes other DNA sequences encoding the same CDR3. This chain joins TRBV28 and TRBJ2-3, with D hard to call. CDR1 MDHEN and CDR2 SYDVKM come from the germline V gene. The CDR3 contains 14 residues. V gave up 2 bases and J gave up 4 bases, with 10 bases separating them. The CDR3 region is CASSLGGRADTQYF. The CDR3 DNA is TGTGCCAGCAGTTTAGGCGGAAGGGCAGATACGCAGTATTTT.

Concerning this clone: At one of its ends the junction is not consistent with the germline gene, which may arise from a read error. V gene TRBV7-7 combines with J gene TRBJ2-1, with 11 bases lining up with TRBD2. The CDR3 totals 16 residues. Germline CDR1 SSHAT, CDR2 FNYEAQ (reference sequence). In DNA, the CDR3 is TGTGCTAGCAGCCAACTAGCGGGAGTATCCTACAATGAGCAGTTCTTC. This codes for CASSQLAGVSYNEQFF.

The chain links TRBV5-4 to TRBJ1-3; TRBD1 matches 7 bases. From germline, CDR1 is SGHNT and CDR2 YYREEE (reference sequence). The CDR3 runs 16 residues. V trimming: 3 bases; J trimming: 0 bases; junction bases outside the gene matches: 6. The CDR3 DNA follows: TGTGCCAGCAGCTCGGGACAGCGAAACTCTGGAAACACCATATATTTT. Protein product: CASSSGQRNSGNTIYF.

The chain joins TRBV7-2 to TRBJ1-5; 7 bases are a match to TRBD1. This CDR3 comprises 15 residues. CDR1 SGHTA and CDR2 FQGNSA come from the germline V gene. J gave up 0 bases and V 4 bases, and 3 bases lay outside the gene matches. CDR3 DNA sequence: TGTGCCAGCAGCTCCCGACAGGGTAGCAATCAGCCCCAGCATTTT. It specifies CASSSRQGSNQPQHF.